Described below is a single TCR beta chain sequence and its context. The antigen it recognizes is unknown. Per-nucleotide qualities are absent, and no much larger clonotype sits a single base away. The data derive from a study of beta chain features in type 1 diabetes (dated by TCRdb to 2017 to 2018). Turning to the overall study: Mean age, gender distribution, total cell number and subset yield were not different between patients and healthy donors. A total of about 110 million sorted cells were examined across all samples, and the number of cells per subset was strongly correlated with RNA yield. The study compared TCRB repertoires of sorted circulating CD4+ T cell subsets between recently diagnosed type 1 diabetes patients and matched healthy donors. Regulatory and stem cell-like memory subsets were obtained from only 8 patients and roughly 8 healthy donors, while naive and central memory subsets were obtained from all 28 donors. Broad study findings and their caveats: The naive, central memory and regulatory TCRB repertoires appeared to resemble one another more closely among patients than among healthy donors. A moderate but significant shortening of TCRB CDR3 length was observed in type 1 diabetes patients in all four CD4+ subsets. At VDJ recombination sites, type 1 diabetes patients had fewer insertions and more deleted nucleotides, which implies abnormalities in thymic rearrangement. HLA sub-analyses involved small numbers of individuals, so any influence of HLA type on TCRB rearrangement remained unresolved. Shorter templates might be favored by PCR, yet because patient and control samples were amplified and corrected together, any such skew would affect both groups equally. Because cDNA rather than genomic DNA was sequenced, highly expressing activated cells could have been over-represented, although no difference in activation and CD3 levels was found between groups.

The trim is 6 bases for V and 1 base for J, with a gap of 13 bases between the germline ends. From the cysteine up to the phenylalanine, the CDR3 has a length of 14 residues. This entry keeps only the CDR3 DNA: 42 bases, framed from base 1. Via the germline V gene, CDR1 is SNHLY and CDR2 FYNNEI. From each donor, a single peripheral blood sample of approximately 120 mL on average was drawn into heparinised tubes. Naive, central memory, regulatory and stem cell-like memory CD4+ T cells were sorted on a BD FACSAria II using a panel including CD45RO, CCR7, CD25, CD127, CD95 and CD27. Purity was above 95% for every sorted population. PBMCs were isolated immediately by Lymphoprep density gradient centrifugation and stained directly without culture. Samples were stained and sorted in pairs, with one healthy donor and one patient per experiment, so that batch effects were minimized. The entire isolated RNA was reverse transcribed using the High Capacity cDNA Reverse Transcription Kit, and thus expressed TCRB transcripts were sequenced. Deep immunoSEQ sequencing was applied to naive, central memory and regulatory T cell samples, giving an average of roughly 3.5 million total reads per sample. Sorted cells were lysed in RLT buffer, and RNA was extracted using DNase-treated RNeasy Micro or Mini kits according to cell number. Each cell subset was processed separately to prevent cross-contamination, with patient and healthy donor samples processed together. Using the immunoSEQ multiplex PCR, TCRB sequences were amplified from cDNA into 87-bp fragments spanning the CDR3 region. Sequencing of the amplicons was done on the Illumina HiSeq platform. The original pipeline was this. PCR bias was corrected computationally using synthetic template baselines, and reads within Hamming distance 2 were collapsed, with unmergeable singletons discarded. Reads were aligned against IMGT to assign V, D and J genes, CDR3 length and insertions or deletions at six rearrangement sites. Within each subset, clonotype counts were normalized to sorted cell number, after which true diversity and Gini coefficients were computed with the tcR R package. The overlap coefficient, calculated on TCRB nucleotide sequences, was used to measure repertoire sharing. Out-of-frame TCRB sequences from naive cells were analyzed as a proxy for the pre-selection repertoire. Imported from immuneACCESS, the table was reduced by TCRdb to in-frame sequences with V and J called. These copies leave out some clones; in studies compared against another copy, an unresolved V gene accounts for under half, and the cause of the remainder is not known. The V and J calls and clone size come from that table; D and trimming were worked out from the DNA. Counted in this sample were 200,000 to 250,000 clones; around 10% of them appeared once. Around 0.031% of the sample goes to the ten largest clones.

The TCR was taken from a woman aged 18-29 years in good health. The sequenced sample was naive CD4+ T cells from blood. The intended sense of this specimen's cell subset or site label: true naive CD4+ T cells. The chain couples TRBV2 to TRBJ2-7; the D gene is perhaps TRBD1, from 6 matching bases. The DNA sequence is given as TGTGCCAGCAGACAGGGATCGATGTCCTACGAGCAGTACTTC. Its product reads: CASRQGSMSYEQYF.